The present TCR beta chain was sequenced within a study of T cell responses to AZD1222 COVID-19 vaccine. Points from the study as a whole: Just a handful of AZD1222 recipients tested seropositive at baseline.

Germline CDR1 is SGDLS and CDR2 is YYNGEE. The CDR3 is 16 amino acids. The V segment lost 1 base and the J segment 5 bases; nucleotides outside the gene matches: 9. Generated by immunoSEQ multiplex PCR, the TCRdb table keeps only in-frame clones and is missing some. This table has over 150,000 clones, 92% appearing once. About this clone itself: The target antigen is unknown.

This chain joins TRBV9 and TRBJ2-3; 8 bases fit TRBD2. The clonotype comes from an adult in good health. This material consisted of peripheral blood, taken on day 0 of MenACWY control vaccination. CDR3 coding DNA: TGTGCCAGCAGCGTAAAAACTAGCGGTGGGGGAGATACGCAGTATTTT. Encoded protein: CASSVKTSGGGDTQYF.